The present entry profiles one T cell receptor beta chain with its context. This clonotype has at least ten counts. Which antigen it targets is not known. No base quality information exists; no much larger clone differs at one position. The CDR3, from cysteine to phenylalanine, totals 11 residues. CDR3 DNA only is kept here, 33 bases in frame from base 1. The germline V gene supplies CDR1 MNHNS and CDR2 SASEGT. Trimming costs V 11 bases and J 7 bases, and their ends lie 14 bases apart. The data derive from a study of T cells in Graves' hyperthyroidism and ophthalmopathy (dated by TCRdb to between 2018 and 2021). With regard to the full study: Peripheral blood was collected at initial diagnosis, before any treatment. After sampling, hyperthyroidism patients received methimazole starting at 30 mg daily, and ophthalmopathy patients received high-dose intravenous methylprednisolone. TCR V-J signatures able to tell the groups apart were searched for in a discovery cohort of 90 to 100 patients, of whom over 40 had Graves' ophthalmopathy and about 55 had stable Graves' hyperthyroidism. The paper reports TCR Vbeta CDR3 sequencing of 140 or so peripheral blood samples: around 45 ophthalmopathy, under 80 hyperthyroidism and some 17 progressor patients. The roughly 91 discovery patients were randomly divided into training and test sets at a 7:3 ratio. Whether ophthalmopathy could be predicted prospectively was tested in an independent validation cohort made up of under 20 hyperthyroidism patients plus 17 patients who later progressed to ophthalmopathy. In addition, the study compared T-cell repertoires in thyroid tissue and in blood from roughly 6 Graves' hyperthyroidism patients. Summary of the overall study and its limitations: Sample size was not statistically predetermined, and blinding of investigators to group allocation was not performed. In validation, the model predicted progression to ophthalmopathy a median of about 6.5 months before onset, with roughly 71% sensitivity and roughly 72% specificity. A model built on a 13 V-J signature distinguished ophthalmopathy from stable hyperthyroidism, reaching around 90% sensitivity and 81.08% specificity in cross-validation and 80%/75% in testing. Blood samples also contained most of the expanded thyroid clonotypes (frequency above 0.001), which suggests that blood repertoires may reflect thyroid immune responses.

In the ophthalmopathy patients, disease was moderately to severely active, with a Clinical Activity Score of 3 or more, a NOSPECS grade of 4 or more, and a duration of less than 3 months. Exclusion was applied to patients with uncontrolled infections, other autoimmune diseases, pregnancy or lactation. Diagnoses relied on clinical symptoms, serum thyroxine and TRAb, thyroid ultrasound and orbital computed tomography. PBMCs were separated from around 9.1 ml of fresh peripheral blood using Ficoll-Paque density gradient centrifugation. Total RNA was extracted using Trizol reagent, and RNA quality was assessed on an Agilent 2100 Bioanalyzer. Amplification of TCR beta CDR3 regions was carried out from RNA transcripts. For the first round of RT-PCR on the TCR CDR3, the HTBI primer set was used together with the Qiagen OneStep RT-PCR kit. Libraries were constructed in a second round of multiplex PCR, after which size selection and purification were performed. Paired-end sequencing of the libraries was performed with 100 bp reads on an Illumina HiSeq2000. The paper's data handling went like this. SOAPnuke was used to process the raw data, with reads discarded if the reads contained adapters or uncalled bases, had a mean Phred below 15, or lacked an exact constant-primer or identifier match. High-quality paired reads were merged using COPE v1.2.5, and each unique nucleotide sequence was defined as a clonotype. Clonotypes were aligned to IMGT TRBV, TRBD and TRBJ reference segments using MiTCR v1.1. The analysis was restricted to V-J combinations with a frequency above 0.0001, which together covered over 99% of the repertoires. The TCS score was defined as F50 (clonal expansion) divided by E x V (chaos), with BLOSUM62-based TCRdist calculated between CDR3 peptides within each V-J. Welch's t-statistics and random forest reduced fewer than 600 V-J features to 13, which were used in a naive Bayes classifier (R e1071). TCRdb handled the public reads itself, with Q25 trimming in fastp and clone calling in MiXCR, and kept productive beta chains. Rows merge per CDR3 protein into single entries with the most common DNA and genes. TCRdb assigned the V and J calls; the authors' analysis was not used. The sample records about 400,000 distinct CDR3 sequences, around 15% of which are singletons. The ten largest clonotypes hold about 20% of the sample.

Sample: blood. This TCR was recovered from a woman aged 30 to 39 with Graves' ophthalmopathy. The rearrangement combines TRBV6-1 with TRBJ1-2, and the D gene may be TRBD1, 5 bases matching. CDR3 sequence: CAVRKGFGYTF. The DNA sequence is as follows: TGTGCCGTCCGGAAGGGGTTTGGCTACACCTTC.